This T cell receptor beta chain was retrieved from a study of long-term antiretroviral therapy in people with HIV. Study findings and constraints: Subsequent to ART, diversity was augmented yet persisted below that of transplant donor controls.

A single count supports this clone. Its antigen remains unknown. This was the immunoSEQ v3.0 assay at survey level. Using immunoSEQ multiplex PCR, the repertoire was profiled, and TCRdb retains in-frame clones only, with some absent. In the table there are about 25,000 clones, 80% to 90% of which are singletons. The clonotype comes from a man in his fifties with HIV. This specimen was unsorted PBMCs, taken 1.2 years after starting antiretroviral therapy.

For the CDR3, the DNA is TGCGCCAGCAGCCGACAGGGCCGGGTGGACACTGAAGCTTTCTTT. Amino acids: CASSRQGRVDTEAFF. The chain is built from TRBV5-1 and TRBJ1-1; 7 positions agree with TRBD1. After removal of 4 bases from V and 3 bases from J, the junction contained 9 bases not matched to a gene. The germline CDR1 and CDR2 sequences are SGHRS and YFSETQ. The CDR3 consists of 15 residues. The complete variable domain, with remaining parts taken from reference TRBV5-1 and TRBJ1-1, reads KAGVTQTPRYLIKTRGQQVTLSCSPISGHRSVSWYQQTPGQGLQFLFEYFSETQRNKGNFPGRFSGRQFSNSRSEMNVSTLELGDSALYLCASSRQGRVDTEAFFGQGTRLTVV.